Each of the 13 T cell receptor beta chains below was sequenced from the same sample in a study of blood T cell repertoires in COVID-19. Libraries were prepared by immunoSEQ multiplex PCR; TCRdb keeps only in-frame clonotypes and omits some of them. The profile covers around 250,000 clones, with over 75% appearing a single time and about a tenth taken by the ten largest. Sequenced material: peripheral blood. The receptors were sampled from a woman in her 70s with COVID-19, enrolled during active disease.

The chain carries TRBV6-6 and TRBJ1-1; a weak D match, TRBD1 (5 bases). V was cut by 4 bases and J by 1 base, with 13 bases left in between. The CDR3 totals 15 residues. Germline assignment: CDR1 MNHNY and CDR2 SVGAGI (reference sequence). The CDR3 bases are TGTGCCAGCAGTTCCTTCGACAGCTGGAACACTGAAGCTTTCTTT. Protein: CASSSFDSWNTEAFF.

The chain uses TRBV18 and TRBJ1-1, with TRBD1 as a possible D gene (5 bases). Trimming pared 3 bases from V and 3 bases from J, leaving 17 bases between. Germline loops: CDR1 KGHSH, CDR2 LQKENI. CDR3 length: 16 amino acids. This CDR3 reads CASSPPGRSGYTEAFF. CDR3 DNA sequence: TGTGCCAGCTCACCCCCAGGGCGTAGCGGCTACACTGAAGCTTTCTTT.

As DNA, the CDR3 is TGTGCCAGCAGCTTAACAGCGGGGCCCTACAATGAGCAGTTCTTC. This codes for CASSLTAGPYNEQFF. This chain uses TRBV7-9 with TRBJ2-1; 7 bases fit TRBD2. Germline V gene lookup returns CDR1 SEHNR and CDR2 FQNEAQ (reference sequence). This CDR3 has 15 amino acids. J was trimmed by 2 bases and V by 2 bases; bases with no gene match: 3.

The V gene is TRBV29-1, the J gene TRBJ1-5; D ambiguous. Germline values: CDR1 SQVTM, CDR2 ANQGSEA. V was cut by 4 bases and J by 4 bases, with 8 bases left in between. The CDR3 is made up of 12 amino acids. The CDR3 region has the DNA TGCAGCGTTGGGACTTATAATCAGCCCCAGCATTTT. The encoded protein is CSVGTYNQPQHF.

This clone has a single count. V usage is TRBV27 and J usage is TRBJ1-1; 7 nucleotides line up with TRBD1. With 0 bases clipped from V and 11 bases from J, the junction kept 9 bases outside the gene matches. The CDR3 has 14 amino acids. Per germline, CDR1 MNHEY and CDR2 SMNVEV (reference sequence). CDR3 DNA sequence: TGTGCCAGCAGTTTATCAGGGGGCCGTGAGAGGGCTTTCTTT. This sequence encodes CASSLSGGRERAFF.

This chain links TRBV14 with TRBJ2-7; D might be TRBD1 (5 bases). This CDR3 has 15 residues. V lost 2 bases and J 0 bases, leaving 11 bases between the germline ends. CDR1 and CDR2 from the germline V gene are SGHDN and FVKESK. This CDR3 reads CASSQLGRVSYEQYF. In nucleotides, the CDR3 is TGTGCCAGCAGCCAATTAGGCAGGGTCTCCTACGAGCAGTACTTC.

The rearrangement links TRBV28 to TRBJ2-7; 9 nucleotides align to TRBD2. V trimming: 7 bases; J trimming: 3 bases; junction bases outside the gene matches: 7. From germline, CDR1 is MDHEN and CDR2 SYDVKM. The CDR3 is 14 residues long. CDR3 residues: CASKRVAGVYEQYF. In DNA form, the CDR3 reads TGTGCCAGCAAGAGGGTAGCGGGAGTCTACGAGCAGTACTTC.

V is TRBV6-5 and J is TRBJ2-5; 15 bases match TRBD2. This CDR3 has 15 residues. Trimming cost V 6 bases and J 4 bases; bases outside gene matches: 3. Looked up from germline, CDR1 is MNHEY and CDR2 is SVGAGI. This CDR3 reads CASSRTSGGGETQYF. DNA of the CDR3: TGTGCCAGCAGCCGGACTAGCGGGGGGGGAGAGACCCAGTACTTC.

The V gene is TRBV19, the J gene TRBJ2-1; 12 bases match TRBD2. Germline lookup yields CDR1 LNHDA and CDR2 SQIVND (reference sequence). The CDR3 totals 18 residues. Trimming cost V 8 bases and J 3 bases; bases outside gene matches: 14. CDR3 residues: CASRMRLAGGIVYNEQFF. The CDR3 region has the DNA TGTGCCAGTCGAATGAGGCTAGCGGGAGGGATAGTCTACAATGAGCAGTTCTTC.

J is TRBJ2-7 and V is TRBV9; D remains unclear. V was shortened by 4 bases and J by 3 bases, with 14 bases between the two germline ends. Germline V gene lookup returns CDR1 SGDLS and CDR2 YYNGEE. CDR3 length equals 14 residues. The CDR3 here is CASSPRPSSYEQYF. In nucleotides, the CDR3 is TGTGCCAGCAGCCCCCGCCCCTCTAGCTACGAGCAGTACTTC.

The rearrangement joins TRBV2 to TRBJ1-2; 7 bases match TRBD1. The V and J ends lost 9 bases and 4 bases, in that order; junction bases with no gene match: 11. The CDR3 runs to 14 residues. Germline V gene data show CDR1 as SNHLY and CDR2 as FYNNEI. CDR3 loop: CASTIPRGSYGYTF. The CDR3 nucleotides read TGTGCCAGTACTATCCCCAGGGGGAGCTATGGCTACACCTTC.

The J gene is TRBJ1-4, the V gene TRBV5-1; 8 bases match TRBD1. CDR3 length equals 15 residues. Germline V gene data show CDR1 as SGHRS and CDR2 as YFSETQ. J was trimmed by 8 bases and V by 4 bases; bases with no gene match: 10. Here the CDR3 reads CASSSGQGIGEKLFF. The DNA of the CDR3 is TGCGCCAGCAGCAGCGGACAGGGAATTGGGGAAAAACTGTTTTTT.

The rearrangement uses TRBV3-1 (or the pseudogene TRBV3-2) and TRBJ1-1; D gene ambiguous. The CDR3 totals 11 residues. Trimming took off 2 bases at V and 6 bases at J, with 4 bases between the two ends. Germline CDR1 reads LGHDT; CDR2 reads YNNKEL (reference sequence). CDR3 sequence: CASSQLSEAFF. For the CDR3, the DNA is TGTGCCAGCAGCCAACTTTCTGAAGCTTTCTTT.